This TCR beta chain was recorded in a study of T cell responses to AZD1222 COVID-19 vaccine. Overall study results and limits: Rises in breadth and depth of Spike-specific TCRs came after two AZD1222 doses.

Germline V CDR1 and CDR2: SNHLY, FYNNEI. The CDR3 sequence is 14 residues long. V trimming: 6 bases; J trimming: 6 bases; junction bases outside the gene matches: 5. About this clone itself: The antigen is unknown.

Clones were sequenced by immunoSEQ multiplex PCR, and TCRdb holds only the in-frame ones, with some missing. Of under 95,000 clones listed, 88% are singletons. V gene TRBV2 combines with J gene TRBJ2-1; 10 nucleotides agree with TRBD2. The sequenced sample was peripheral blood, obtained on day 0 of AZD1222 vaccination. The TCR originated in an adult in good health. The CDR3 sequence: CASRAGGNTNEQFF. CDR3 sequence (DNA): TGTGCCAGCAGAGCGGGAGGGAACACCAATGAGCAGTTCTTC.